This passage covers 19 T cell receptor beta chains from one sample sequenced in a study of blood T cell repertoires in COVID-19. The repertoire was sequenced with immunoSEQ multiplex PCR; TCRdb's copy has only in-frame clones and lacks some. The sample shows 100,000 to 150,000 clones, 82% of them seen only once. The sequencing input was peripheral blood. These receptors were obtained from a woman aged 70 to 79 with acute or convalescent COVID-19.

The CDR3 nucleotides read TGCGCCAGCAGCCAAGACAGGGTTAATGAAGCTTTCTTT. Translation: CASSQDRVNEAFF. The genes are TRBV4-3 and TRBJ1-1, with D perhaps TRBD1 (5 bases). The CDR3 consists of 13 residues. V lost 0 bases and J lost 7, with 9 bases in between. CDR1 LGHNA and CDR2 YSLEER come from the germline V gene.

The chain combines TRBV6-2 or TRBV6-3 with TRBJ2-1; 11 bases line up with TRBD2. CDR1 and CDR2 from the germline V gene are MNHEY and SVGEGT. CDR3 length: 17 amino acids. The trim removed 4 bases at V and 8 bases at J, leaving 13 bases unmatched. CDR3 nucleotide sequence: TGTGCCAGCAGTTCTTTAGCGGGGGGGCGTCCAGGCGATGAGCAGTTCTTC. It translates to CASSSLAGGRPGDEQFF.

The chain employs TRBV5-1 and TRBJ2-2; a possible D gene is TRBD1 (6 bases). From germline, CDR1 is SGHRS and CDR2 YFSETQ. Trimming pared 4 bases from V and 0 bases from J, leaving 10 bases between. The CDR3 contains 15 residues. CDR3 nucleotides: TGCGCCAGCAGCGACAGGAGCTCGAACACCGGGGAGCTGTTTTTT. Protein: CASSDRSSNTGELFF.

This sequence joins TRBV30 and TRBJ2-4; 7 bases are shared with TRBD1. CDR3 size: 16 residues. With V trimmed by 4 bases and J by 0 bases, 9 bases remained unmatched. Germline values: CDR1 GTSNPN, CDR2 SVGIG (reference sequence). CDR3 in DNA: TGTGCCTGGACGGGACAGTTGAATCTAGCCAAAAACATTCAGTACTTC. This translates into CAWTGQLNLAKNIQYF.

The rearrangement joins TRBV10-3 to TRBJ2-4; D perhaps matches TRBD1 (7 bases). V lost 3 bases, J lost 4 bases, and 16 bases lay in between. Germline loops: CDR1 ENHRY, CDR2 SYGVKD. There are 16 residues in the CDR3. The CDR3 nucleotides are TGTGCCATCAGTGAAGCAGGGGGACTGGTGAAAAACATTCAGTACTTC. Amino acids: CAISEAGGLVKNIQYF.

The chain links TRBV30 to TRBJ1-1, with a weak D call TRBD1 (6 bases). The CDR3 has 14 amino acids. Germline CDR1 is GTSNPN and CDR2 is SVGIG (reference sequence). The V end lost 3 bases, the J end lost 0 bases, and 11 bases lay between the germline ends. The CDR3, as DNA: TGTGCCTGGAGCGTGGGACAAATGAACACTGAAGCTTTCTTT. Translation gives CAWSVGQMNTEAFF.

Regarding this clone: Mismatch with germline at one junction end may stem from a read error. The rearrangement uses TRBV29-1 and TRBJ1-2; no definite D call. The CDR3 covers 8 residues. The V gene's germline CDR1 is SQVTM and CDR2 ANQGSEA. CDR3 region: CSVERGLF. The CDR3 region has the DNA TGCAGCGTTGAAAGAGGTCTCTTC.

J is TRBJ2-4 and V is TRBV11-3, with 8 positions matching TRBD2. After removal of 0 bases from V and 0 bases from J, the junction contained 4 bases not matched to a gene. This CDR3 has 17 residues. Germline lookup yields CDR1 SGHNT and CDR2 YENEEA. CDR3 residues: CASSLDTSGIAKNIQYF. The CDR3 DNA follows: TGTGCCAGCAGCTTAGACACTAGCGGTATAGCCAAAAACATTCAGTACTTC. Filled out from reference TRBV11-3 and TRBJ2-4, the complete variable domain reads EAGVVQSPRYKIIEKKQPVAFWCNPISGHNTLYWYLQNLGQGPELLIRYENEEAVDDSQLPKDRFSAERLKGVDSTLKIQPAELGDSAVYLCASSLDTSGIAKNIQYFGAGTRLSVL.

Written as DNA, the CDR3 is TGCAGCGTTGATCGGGACAGGGGAACGGAGACCCAGTACTTC. The encoded protein is CSVDRDRGTETQYF. The V gene is TRBV29-1, the J gene TRBJ2-5; 10 bases are a match to TRBD1. The CDR3 is 14 residues long. Trimming took 3 bases from V and 5 from J; bases not matched to a gene: 6. Per the germline V gene, CDR1 is SQVTM and CDR2 is ANQGSEA.

The rearrangement uses TRBV10-3 and TRBJ1-4, with a tentative D call TRBD1 (6 bases). Germline loops: CDR1 ENHRY, CDR2 SYGVKD. This CDR3 contains 15 residues. V was cut by 4 bases and J by 4 bases, with 13 bases left in between. Here the CDR3 DNA reads TGTGCCATCAGTGGTTCACAGGGCGATAATGAAAAACTGTTTTTT. Its translation is CAISGSQGDNEKLFF.

To note about this clone: Other nucleotide sequences in the sample specify the same CDR3. CDR3 region: CASSLAGNYGYTF. Here the CDR3 DNA reads TGTGCCAGCAGCTTGGCGGGGAACTATGGCTACACCTTC. This sequence joins TRBV5-6 and TRBJ1-2, with D uncertain. The CDR3 totals 13 residues. Trimming stripped 0 bases from V and 2 bases from J, with 5 bases between. Germline CDR1 and CDR2: SGHDT and YYEEEE.

J is TRBJ2-3 and V is TRBV7-2, with 8 bases matching TRBD1. J lost 3 bases, V lost 2 bases, and 4 bases had no gene match. This CDR3 spans 15 amino acids. Germline lookup yields CDR1 SGHTA and CDR2 FQGNSA. The CDR3 nucleotides read TGTGCCAGCAGCTTAAGCACAGGGGGAACAGATACGCAGTATTTT. Translating it yields CASSLSTGGTDTQYF.

The gene calls are TRBV6-2 or TRBV6-3 and TRBJ1-2; 7 nucleotides line up with TRBD1. With 0 bases clipped from V and 4 bases from J, the junction kept 5 bases outside the gene matches. The CDR3 covers 15 residues. Germline lookup yields CDR1 MNHEY and CDR2 SVGEGT. The CDR3 protein is CASSYSGGRGYGYTF. The CDR3, as DNA: TGTGCCAGCAGTTACTCAGGGGGCCGGGGCTATGGCTACACCTTC.

This sequence joins TRBV19 and TRBJ1-2; D not certain. Trimming removed 0 bases at V and 7 bases at J, with 6 bases between. Germline V lookup: CDR1 LNHDA, CDR2 SQIVND (reference sequence). The CDR3 runs to 12 residues. This CDR3 reads CASSIDGGGYTF. The CDR3 coding sequence is TGTGCCAGTAGTATAGATGGAGGTGGCTACACCTTC. The full variable domain, with the rest looked up from reference TRBV19 and TRBJ1-2, is DGGITQSPKYLFRKEGQNVTLSCEQNLNHDAMYWYRQDPGQGLRLIYYSQIVNDFQKGDIAEGYSVSREKKESFPLTVTSAQKNPTAFYLCASSIDGGGYTFGSGTRLTVV.

Only one count was recorded for this clone. This chain links TRBV5-1 with TRBJ1-1; a weak D match, TRBD1 (6 bases). V lost 4 bases to trimming and J lost 2 bases, with 15 bases between them. Germline CDR1 and CDR2: SGHRS and YFSETQ. The CDR3 is 15 amino acids. The CDR3 sequence is CASSPRTVSNTEAFF. The CDR3 DNA is TGCGCCAGCAGCCCGCGGACAGTGTCTAACACTGAAGCTTTCTTT.

The CDR3 is CASSDRVLATGELFF. The CDR3 DNA sequence: TGTGCCAGCAGCGACAGGGTTCTGGCCACCGGGGAGCTGTTTTTT. The J gene is TRBJ2-2, the V gene TRBV7-2; 7 nucleotides agree with TRBD1. This CDR3 region has 15 residues. Germline V lookup: CDR1 SGHTA, CDR2 FQGNSA. Losses at the gene ends were 5 bases for V and 4 bases for J; bases not matched to a gene: 7.

The chain joins TRBV9 to TRBJ1-1, with D hard to call. The CDR3 has 14 residues. V was clipped by 0 bases and J by 5 bases, with 11 bases between them. The germline gives CDR1 SGDLS, CDR2 YYNGEE. CDR3 in amino acids: CASSVEGSGTEAFF. Written as DNA, the CDR3 is TGTGCCAGCAGCGTAGAAGGGTCGGGGACTGAAGCTTTCTTT.

The chain carries TRBV11-2 and TRBJ1-2; 7 bases are shared with TRBD1. The trim removed 1 base at V and 4 bases at J, leaving 3 bases unmatched. Germline CDR1 is SGHAT and CDR2 is FQNNGV. This CDR3 spans 14 amino acids. CDR3 region: CASSLVQGIYGYTF. CDR3 DNA sequence: TGTGCCAGCAGCTTAGTACAGGGGATCTATGGCTACACCTTC.

The chain uses TRBV11-2 and TRBJ1-6; D perhaps matches TRBD1 (5 bases). The germline V gene encodes CDR1 SGHAT and CDR2 FQNNGV. The V end was cut by 6 bases, the J end by 6 bases, with 15 bases between. The CDR3 has 15 residues. The CDR3 nucleotides read TGTGCCAGCAGTTACACTACAGGTCGTAATTCACCCCTCCACTTT. Protein sequence: CASSYTTGRNSPLHF.